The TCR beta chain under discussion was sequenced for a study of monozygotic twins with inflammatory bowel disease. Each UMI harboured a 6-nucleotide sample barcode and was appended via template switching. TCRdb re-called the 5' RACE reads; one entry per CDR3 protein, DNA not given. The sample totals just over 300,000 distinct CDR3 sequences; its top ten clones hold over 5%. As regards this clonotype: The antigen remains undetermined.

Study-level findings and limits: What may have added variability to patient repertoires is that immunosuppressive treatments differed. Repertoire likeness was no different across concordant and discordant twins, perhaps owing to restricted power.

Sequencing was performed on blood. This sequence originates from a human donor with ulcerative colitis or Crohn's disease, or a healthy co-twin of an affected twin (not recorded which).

The CDR3 sequence: CASSLGYIRSGDTQYF. The chain combines TRBV7-2 with TRBJ2-3. CDR1 and CDR2 from the germline V gene are SGHTA and FQGNSA. The CDR3 sequence is 16 residues long.